This T cell receptor (beta chain) stems from a study of blood T cell repertoires in COVID-19. Study summary: The United States, Italy and Spain provided the acute and convalescent COVID-19 samples. From T cells, B-cell-depleted T cells, or PBMCs came the material, which was cDNA or gDNA.

Original analysis: Amplification with reference gene primers provided the estimates of nucleated cell counts. Some clones are missing from TCRdb's copy, which holds only in-frame ones; the method was immunoSEQ multiplex PCR. V and J calls and clone size are those listed in that table; D and trimming were worked out from the DNA. The repertoire consists of roughly 200,000 clones, with more than 70% occurring once and the leading ten covering 18%. This CDR3 has 16 residues. Germline V gene data show CDR1 as SEHNR and CDR2 as FQNEAQ (reference sequence). V lost 1 base and J 3 bases, leaving 12 bases between the germline ends.

The sequence was collected from a person aged 65 to 85 with COVID-19, enrolled during active disease. Sequencing input: peripheral blood. The V and J genes are TRBV7-9 and TRBJ2-2; tentatively, D is TRBD2 (5 bases). The CDR3 spells CASSLVPSPDTGELFF. CDR3 DNA: TGTGCCAGCAGCTTAGTGCCTAGCCCCGACACCGGGGAGCTGTTTTTT.